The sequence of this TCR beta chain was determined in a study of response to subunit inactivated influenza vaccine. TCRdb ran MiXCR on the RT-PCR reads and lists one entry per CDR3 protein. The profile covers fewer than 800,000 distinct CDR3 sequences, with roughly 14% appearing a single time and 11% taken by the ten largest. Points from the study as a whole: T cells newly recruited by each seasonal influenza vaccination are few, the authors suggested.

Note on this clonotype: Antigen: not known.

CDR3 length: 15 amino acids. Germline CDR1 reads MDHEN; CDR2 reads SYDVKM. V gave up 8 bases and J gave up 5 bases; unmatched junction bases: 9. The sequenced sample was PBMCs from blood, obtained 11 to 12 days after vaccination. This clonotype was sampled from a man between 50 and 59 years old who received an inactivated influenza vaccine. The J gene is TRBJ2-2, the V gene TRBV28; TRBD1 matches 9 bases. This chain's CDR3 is CASYGDREWTGELFF. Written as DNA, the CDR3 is TGTGCCAGCTACGGGGACAGGGAATGGACCGGGGAGCTGTTTTTT.